The 16 T cell receptor beta chains below were found in one sample sequenced in a study of prognosis after radiotherapy for stage I lung cancer. Amplicons of TCR beta CDR3 were generated from genomic DNA by two-round multiplex PCR. Gene-specific TRBV and TRBJ primers were used in PCR round one. TCRdb re-analysed the multiplex PCR reads in MiXCR, keeping a single row per CDR3 protein. This sample carries roughly 13,000 distinct CDR3 sequences, roughly 25% of them seen once, and the ten largest clones take roughly 10%. Sample: PBMCs, taken before or after stereotactic body radiation therapy (not recorded which). These receptors originate from a donor at least 50 years old with non-small cell lung cancer.

The chain has TRBV7-3 and TRBJ2-3; weak D call: TRBD1 (5 bases). From germline, CDR1 is SGHTA and CDR2 FQGTGA. Trimming removed 2 bases from V and 12 bases from J, with 21 bases in between. The CDR3 length is 15 residues. The CDR3 region is CASSLQGHYTDIQYF. As DNA, the CDR3 is TGTGCCAGCAGCTTACAAGGACATTATACAGATATTCAGTATTTT. Full variable domain (remainder filled in from reference TRBV7-3 and TRBJ2-3): GAGVSQTPSNKVTEKGKYVELRCDPISGHTALYWYRQSLGQGPEFLIYFQGTGAADDSGLPNDRFFAVRPEGSVSTLKIQRTERGDSAVYLCASSLQGHYTDIQYFGPGTRLTVL.

To note about this clonotype: A much larger clone differs by one base, so this may be a read error. V is TRBV7-2 and J is TRBJ1-4; weak D call: TRBD1 (5 bases). Germline lookup yields CDR1 SGHTA and CDR2 FQGNSA. This CDR3 is built from 14 residues. The CDR3 loop is CASSLTGANEKLLF. CDR3 nucleotides: TGTGCCAGCAGCTTAACAGGTGCTAATGAAAAACTGCTTTTT.

This clonotype was detected many times. The genes are TRBV6-5 and TRBJ1-3, with D possibly matching TRBD1 (5 bases). With 0 bases removed from V and 0 bases from J, the gap between germline ends came to 18 bases. The CDR3 runs to 19 residues. Germline CDR1 MNHEY, CDR2 SVGAGI. CDR3: CASSYSVWRGSDSGNTIYF. CDR3 coding DNA: TGTGCCAGCAGTTACTCGGTGTGGAGGGGATCGGACTCTGGAAACACCATATATTTT.

At least ten counts were recorded for this clonotype. A much larger clone lies one base from this, so it may be a read error. The rearrangement joins TRBV6-1 to TRBJ1-2; D is undetermined. V was trimmed by 5 bases and J by 5 bases, leaving 6 bases between them. The CDR3 has 11 residues. CDR1 MNHNS and CDR2 SASEGT come from the germline V gene. CDR3 in DNA: TGTGCCAGCAGTCGGAGGTATGGCTACACCTTC. Translated, it gives CASSRRYGYTF.

This clonotype appeared many times. The chain joins TRBV5-1 to TRBJ1-4; no firm D call. The V end lost 6 bases, the J end lost 2 bases, and 8 bases lay between the germline ends. The germline CDR1 and CDR2 sequences are SGHRS and YFSETQ. The CDR3 contains 13 residues. CDR3 in amino acids: CASTAATNEKLFF. CDR3 in DNA: TGCGCCAGCACTGCAGCCACTAATGAAAAACTGTTTTTT.

This clonotype appeared many times. The chain links TRBV30 to TRBJ1-1; D unresolved. This CDR3 is built from 13 residues. Trimming stripped 3 bases from V and 1 base from J, with 9 bases between. Per germline, CDR1 GTSNPN and CDR2 SVGIG (reference sequence). In nucleotides, the CDR3 is TGTGCCTGGAGGGAGACATCGAACACTGAAGCTTTCTTT. Translation gives CAWRETSNTEAFF. The variable domain in full, with the rest retrieved from reference TRBV30 and TRBJ1-1, is SQTIHQWPATLVQPVGSPLSLECTVEGTSNPNLYWYRQAAGRGLQLLFYSVGIGQISSEVPQNLSASRPQDRQFILSSKKLLLSDSGFYLCAWRETSNTEAFFGQGTRLTVV.

Ten or more counts support this clonotype. The chain links TRBV15 to TRBJ1-3, with 8 bases fitting TRBD1. The CDR3 has 14 residues. V lost 6 bases to trimming and J lost 5 bases; unmatched junction nucleotides: 6. Germline V lookup: CDR1 LNHNV, CDR2 YYDKDF (reference sequence). The CDR3, as DNA: TGTGCCACCAGTTGGCAGGGGGCGCGAAACACCATATATTTT. This encodes CATSWQGARNTIYF.

A remark on this clonotype: Since no conserved phenylalanine or tryptophan closes the CDR3, a read error is the likely cause. The chain uses TRBV7-3 and TRBJ1-5, with D unclear. The CDR3 spans 10 residues. The V gene's germline CDR1 is SGHTA and CDR2 FQGTGA. Trimming took 7 bases from V and 10 from J, leaving 8 bases between them. The CDR3 here is CASINTPQHS. The CDR3 nucleotides are TGTGCCAGCATCAACACCCCCCAGCATTCT.

This clonotype has a count of ten or more. This rearrangement joins TRBV6-2 or TRBV6-3 to TRBJ2-6, with D possibly TRBD2 on 5 matching bases. CDR1 is MNHEY, CDR2 SVGEGT, per germline. This CDR3 is 15 amino acids long. Deletions cut 7 bases from V and 0 bases from J, with 10 bases between. The CDR3 sequence is CASKPSLSGANVLTF. CDR3 nucleotide sequence: TGTGCCAGCAAGCCTAGCCTCTCTGGGGCCAACGTCCTGACTTTC.

The chain is built from TRBV18 and TRBJ2-3, with TRBD2 matching 14 bases. V trimming: 3 bases; J trimming: 6 bases; junction bases outside the gene matches: 5. The CDR3 is 16 residues long. The germline V gene has CDR1 KGHSH and CDR2 LQKENI. The CDR3 spells CASSPTTSGRGDTQYF. The CDR3 DNA reads as TGTGCCAGCTCACCCACGACTAGCGGGAGGGGTGATACGCAGTATTTT.

This clonotype was observed many times. This chain links TRBV9 with TRBJ1-1; a possible D gene is TRBD1 (5 bases). Germline CDR1 and CDR2: SGDLS and YYNGEE. V lost 2 bases and J lost 7, with 12 bases in between. CDR3 size: 13 residues. The CDR3 here is CASSVTPGDEAFF. The CDR3 DNA is TGTGCCAGCAGCGTCACCCCGGGGGATGAAGCTTTCTTT.

This clonotype is medium-sized in the sample. This chain connects TRBV2 to TRBJ2-7; 11 bases match TRBD1. Trimming cost V 4 bases and J 4 bases; bases outside gene matches: 3. This CDR3 has 14 amino acids. CDR1 and CDR2 from the germline V gene are SNHLY and FYNNEI. The CDR3 DNA reads TGTGCCAGCAGTGGGCGGGACAGGGGGTACGAGCAGTACTTC. Amino acid sequence: CASSGRDRGYEQYF.

This clonotype was seen only a few times. The missing conserved phenylalanine or tryptophan at the end of this CDR3 makes a read error likely. In DNA form, the CDR3 reads TGTGCCAGCAAGAAGACGGCGGGGGCTGGGGGGGAGCAGTACCTC. This translates into CASKKTAGAGGEQYL. This chain links TRBV3-1 with TRBJ2-7; a weak D match, TRBD2 (7 bases). Germline-derived CDR1 and CDR2 are LGHDT and YNNKEL (reference sequence). The CDR3 loop spans 15 amino acids. V lost 7 bases, J lost 7 bases, and 23 bases lay in between.

This clonotype is medium-sized. This chain connects TRBV27 to TRBJ2-2; D is undetermined. The CDR3 runs 13 residues. Trimming stripped 3 bases from V and 6 bases from J, with 8 bases between. Germline CDR1 reads MNHEY; CDR2 reads SMNVEV (reference sequence). The CDR3 DNA is TGTGCCAGCAGTTTTGTCTGGGCCGGGGAGCTGTTTTTT. Its protein product is CASSFVWAGELFF.

The chain couples TRBV12-3 or TRBV12-4 to TRBJ2-7; tentatively, D is TRBD2 (6 bases). The CDR3 has 14 residues. V was shortened by 7 bases and J by 11 bases, with 24 bases between the two germline ends. CDR3 amino acids: CASTPWRGSLEKYF. CDR3 DNA sequence: TGTGCCAGCACTCCGTGGCGGGGCTCGCTTGAGAAGTACTTC.

This clonotype was counted at least ten times. This CDR3 reads CAISESGRASNEQFF. The CDR3 DNA is TGTGCCATCAGTGAAAGTGGGAGGGCCTCGAATGAGCAGTTCTTC. The rearrangement uses TRBV10-3 and TRBJ2-1, with TRBD2 identical over 7 bases. The CDR3 is 15 amino acids. Germline values: CDR1 ENHRY, CDR2 SYGVKD. V dropped 3 bases and J dropped 7; count of bases not matched to a gene: 9.